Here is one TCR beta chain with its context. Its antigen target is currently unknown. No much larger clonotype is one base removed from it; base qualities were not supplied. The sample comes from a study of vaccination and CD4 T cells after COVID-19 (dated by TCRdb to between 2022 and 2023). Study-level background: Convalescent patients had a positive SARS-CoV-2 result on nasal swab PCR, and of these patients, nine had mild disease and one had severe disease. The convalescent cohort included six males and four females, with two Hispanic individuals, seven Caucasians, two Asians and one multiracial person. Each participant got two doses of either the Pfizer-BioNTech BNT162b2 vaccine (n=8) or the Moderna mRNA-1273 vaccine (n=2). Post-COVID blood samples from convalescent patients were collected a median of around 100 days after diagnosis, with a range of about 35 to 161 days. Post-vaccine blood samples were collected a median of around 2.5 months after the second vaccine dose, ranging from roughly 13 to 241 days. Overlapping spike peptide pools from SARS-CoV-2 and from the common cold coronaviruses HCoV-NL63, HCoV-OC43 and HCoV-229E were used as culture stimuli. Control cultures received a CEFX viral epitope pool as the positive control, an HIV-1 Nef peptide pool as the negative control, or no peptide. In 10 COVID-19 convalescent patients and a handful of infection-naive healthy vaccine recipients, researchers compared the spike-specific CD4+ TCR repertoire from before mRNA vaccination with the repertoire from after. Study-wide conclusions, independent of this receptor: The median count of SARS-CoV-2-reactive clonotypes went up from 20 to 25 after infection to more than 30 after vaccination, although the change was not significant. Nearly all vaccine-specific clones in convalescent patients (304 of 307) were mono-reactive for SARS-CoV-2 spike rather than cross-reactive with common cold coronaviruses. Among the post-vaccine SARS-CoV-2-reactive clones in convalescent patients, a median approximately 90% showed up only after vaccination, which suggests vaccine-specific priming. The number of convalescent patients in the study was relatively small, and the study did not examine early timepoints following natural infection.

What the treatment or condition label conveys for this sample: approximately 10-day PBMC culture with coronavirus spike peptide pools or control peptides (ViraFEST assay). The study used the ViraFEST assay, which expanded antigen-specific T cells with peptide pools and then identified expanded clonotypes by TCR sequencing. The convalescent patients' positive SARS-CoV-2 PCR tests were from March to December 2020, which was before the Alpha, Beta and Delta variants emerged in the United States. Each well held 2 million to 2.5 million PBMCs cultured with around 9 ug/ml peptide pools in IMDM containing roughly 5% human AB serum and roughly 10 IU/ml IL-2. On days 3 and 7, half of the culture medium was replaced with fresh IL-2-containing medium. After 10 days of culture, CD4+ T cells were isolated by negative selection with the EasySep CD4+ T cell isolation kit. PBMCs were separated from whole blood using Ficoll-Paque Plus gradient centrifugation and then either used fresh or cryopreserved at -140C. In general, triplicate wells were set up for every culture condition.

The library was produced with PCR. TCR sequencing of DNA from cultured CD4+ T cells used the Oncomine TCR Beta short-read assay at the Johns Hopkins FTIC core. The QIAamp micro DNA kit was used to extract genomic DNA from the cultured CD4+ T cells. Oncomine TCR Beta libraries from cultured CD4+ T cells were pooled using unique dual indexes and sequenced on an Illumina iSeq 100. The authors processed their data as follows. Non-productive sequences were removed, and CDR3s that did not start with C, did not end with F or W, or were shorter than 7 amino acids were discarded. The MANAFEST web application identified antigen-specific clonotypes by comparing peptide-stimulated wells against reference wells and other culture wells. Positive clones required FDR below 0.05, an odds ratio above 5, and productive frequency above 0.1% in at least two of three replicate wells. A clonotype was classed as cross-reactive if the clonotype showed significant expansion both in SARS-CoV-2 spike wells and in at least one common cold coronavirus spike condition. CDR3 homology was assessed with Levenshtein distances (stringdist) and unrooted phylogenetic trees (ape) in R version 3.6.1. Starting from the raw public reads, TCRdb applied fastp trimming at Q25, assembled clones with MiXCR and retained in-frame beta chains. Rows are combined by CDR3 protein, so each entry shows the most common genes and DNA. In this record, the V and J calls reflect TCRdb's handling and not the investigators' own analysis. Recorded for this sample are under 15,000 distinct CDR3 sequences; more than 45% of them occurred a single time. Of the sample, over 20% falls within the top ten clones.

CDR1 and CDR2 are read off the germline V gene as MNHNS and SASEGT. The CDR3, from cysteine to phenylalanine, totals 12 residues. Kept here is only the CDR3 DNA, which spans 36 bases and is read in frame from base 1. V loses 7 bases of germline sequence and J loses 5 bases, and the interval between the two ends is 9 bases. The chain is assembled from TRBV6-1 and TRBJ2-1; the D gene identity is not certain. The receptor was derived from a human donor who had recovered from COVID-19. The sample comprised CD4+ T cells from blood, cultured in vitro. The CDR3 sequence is CASNLGDNEQFF. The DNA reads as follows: TGTGCCAGCAACCTAGGAGACAATGAGCAGTTCTTC.